This T cell receptor (beta chain) was sequenced during a study of blood T cell repertoires in COVID-19. Turning to the study itself: Sites in the United States, Italy and Spain provided acute and convalescent COVID-19 samples. Nucleic acid was either cDNA or gDNA, and it came from T cells, B-cell-depleted T cells, or PBMCs.

V lost 3 bases, J lost 0 bases, and 10 bases stayed unmatched. Germline values: CDR1 LGHNT, CDR2 FRNRAP. The CDR3 sequence is 17 residues long. As originally analysed: Reference gene primer amplification yielded estimated nucleated cell counts. Sequenced by immunoSEQ multiplex PCR; TCRdb stores in-frame clones only, minus some. D and trimming come from the DNA, and the V and J calls and clone size come from that table. The sample has some 19,000 clones, over 75% seen once; the top ten hold 64%. This chain uses TRBV12-5 with TRBJ1-1, with 7 bases that match TRBD1. Sequenced: peripheral blood. The sequence derives from a man older than 75 with acute or convalescent COVID-19. Written as DNA, the CDR3 is TGTGCTAGTGGTTTACAGGGACAGAATAGTATGAACACTGAAGCTTTCTTT. Protein: CASGLQGQNSMNTEAFF.